What follows are 22 T cell receptor beta chains derived from one specimen sequenced in a study of blood T cell repertoires in COVID-19. The repertoire was sequenced with immunoSEQ multiplex PCR; TCRdb's copy has only in-frame clones and lacks some. This sample has 150,000 to 160,000 clones, with 65% to 90% found just once. The sequenced sample was peripheral blood. The source of these receptors is a woman aged 60-75 years with COVID-19, enrolled during active disease.

This chain uses TRBV6-5 with TRBJ1-4; 8 positions match TRBD1. J was trimmed by 5 bases and V by 7 bases; bases with no gene match: 6. The germline CDR1 and CDR2 sequences are MNHEY and SVGAGI. CDR3 length: 14 amino acids. CDR3 sequence (DNA): TGTGCCAGCAAAAGGACAGGGACAAATGAAAAACTGTTTTTT. The encoded protein is CASKRTGTNEKLFF.

The chain carries TRBV6-6 and TRBJ1-5; weak D call: TRBD1 (5 bases). With 0 bases removed from V and 6 bases from J, the gap between germline ends came to 12 bases. CDR3 length: 15 residues. From germline, CDR1 is MNHNY and CDR2 SVGAGI (reference sequence). CDR3 DNA: TGTGCCAGCAGTTACTCGGGCGTCGGGGGTCAGCCCCAGCATTTT. Its translation: CASSYSGVGGQPQHF.

This clone was counted between two and nine times. The CDR3 spells CAWSLEGTFNSPLHF. The CDR3 bases are TGTGCCTGGAGTTTAGAGGGCACCTTTAATTCACCCCTCCACTTT. This rearrangement joins TRBV30 to TRBJ1-6; D remains ambiguous. The CDR3 has 15 residues. V lost 2 bases and J lost 6, with 14 bases in between. Germline loops: CDR1 GTSNPN, CDR2 SVGIG (reference sequence).

V and J are TRBV7-3 and TRBJ2-1; 8 bases match TRBD1. The CDR3 extends over 15 amino acids. The germline V gene has CDR1 SGHTA and CDR2 FQGTGA. Trimming at V came to 4 bases and at J to 7 bases, leaving 9 bases not matched to a gene. The CDR3, as DNA: TGTGCCAGCAGCTCCAGCAGACAGGGGAGGAATGAGCAGTTCTTC. This gives the protein CASSSSRQGRNEQFF.

This chain uses TRBV7-3 with TRBJ2-1; D is perhaps TRBD1 (5 bases). The CDR3 spans 12 residues. V was pared by 6 bases and J by 9 bases, with 12 bases between. Germline V gene data show CDR1 as SGHTA and CDR2 as FQGTGA. The CDR3 is CASSYQGGEQFF. CDR3 DNA sequence: TGTGCCAGCAGTTACCAGGGTGGTGAGCAGTTCTTC.

The V and J genes are TRBV19 and TRBJ1-2; 12 bases map to TRBD1. The germline gives CDR1 LNHDA, CDR2 SQIVND (reference sequence). The CDR3 is 17 amino acids. The J segment lost 7 bases and the V segment lost 3 bases, leaving 12 bases of the junction unmatched. The CDR3 here is CASSITGTGGASGGYTF. The CDR3 DNA follows: TGTGCCAGTAGTATTACCGGGACAGGGGGCGCGTCTGGTGGCTACACCTTC.

The chain links TRBV18 to TRBJ2-2; 8 bases are shared with TRBD2. The CDR3 has 15 residues. The germline CDR1 and CDR2 sequences are KGHSH and LQKENI. After removal of 4 bases from V and 4 bases from J, the junction contained 5 bases not matched to a gene. The CDR3 here is CASSRDGRGTGELFF. The CDR3 DNA reads TGTGCCAGCTCACGAGACGGGAGGGGCACCGGGGAGCTGTTTTTT. Full variable domain (outside the CDR3, taken from reference TRBV18 and TRBJ2-2): NAGVMQNPRHLVRRRGQEARLRCSPMKGHSHVYWYRQLPEEGLKFMVYLQKENIIDESGMPKERFSAEFPKEGPSILRIQQVVRGDSAAYFCASSRDGRGTGELFFGEGSRLTVL.

The chain couples TRBV6-6 to TRBJ1-2, with 10 bases identical to TRBD1. The germline V gene encodes CDR1 MNHNY and CDR2 SVGAGI (reference sequence). The length of the CDR3 is 12 residues. V lost 11 bases and J lost 12; bases outside the gene matches: 12. The CDR3 nucleotides read TGTGCCTCCGACCGGGACAGGGGAGAGCACACCTTC. Residues: CASDRDRGEHTF.

The CDR3 sequence: CASSFDRSGNTIYF. In nucleotides, the CDR3 is TGTGCCAGCAGCTTCGACAGGTCCGGAAACACCATATATTTT. The chain uses TRBV5-4 and TRBJ1-3, with D possibly TRBD1 on 6 matching bases. The CDR3 contains 14 residues. Trimming shortened V by 2 bases and J by 4 bases, and 10 bases separated the two germline ends. Germline V lookup: CDR1 SGHNT, CDR2 YYREEE (reference sequence).

This clone occurred a few times. J is TRBJ1-1 and V is TRBV4-1, with 11 bases lining up with TRBD1. The germline gives CDR1 MGHRA, CDR2 YSYEKL. The CDR3 spans 15 residues. V lost 2 bases to trimming and J lost 5 bases; unmatched junction nucleotides: 4. This CDR3 is CASSQFGQGATEAFF. The CDR3 DNA follows: TGCGCCAGCAGCCAATTTGGACAGGGGGCGACTGAAGCTTTCTTT.

This clone came up once. The rearrangement joins TRBV6-6 to TRBJ1-4; D is undetermined. This CDR3 contains 13 residues. Per the germline V gene, CDR1 is MNHNY and CDR2 is SVGAGI (reference sequence). Trimming took off 8 bases at V and 0 bases at J, with 7 bases between the two ends. The CDR3 loop is CASAGTTNEKLFF. The CDR3 DNA sequence: TGTGCCAGCGCCGGGACAACTAATGAAAAACTGTTTTTT.

The rearrangement joins TRBV19 to TRBJ2-3; a possible D gene is TRBD2 (6 bases). Germline V lookup: CDR1 LNHDA, CDR2 SQIVND (reference sequence). The CDR3 is 14 amino acids. Trimming cost V 1 base and J 5 bases, with 10 bases left between them. In DNA, the CDR3 is TGTGCCAGTAGTATAGCGGGGGAAGGAGATACGCAGTATTTT. It specifies CASSIAGEGDTQYF.

This clone was detected once. This chain connects TRBV7-6 to TRBJ2-3; 8 nucleotides agree with TRBD2. From germline, CDR1 is SGHVS and CDR2 FNYEAQ. V shed 5 bases, J shed 5 bases, and the junction held 12 bases outside the gene matches. The CDR3 has 16 residues. This CDR3 reads CASSATGAGVGDTQYF. The DNA for the CDR3 is TGTGCCAGCAGCGCGACGGGAGCGGGGGTGGGAGATACGCAGTATTTT.

In its sample, this clone was seen a few times. V usage is TRBV19 and J usage is TRBJ1-1, with TRBD1 identical over 8 bases. The germline V gene has CDR1 LNHDA and CDR2 SQIVND (reference sequence). This CDR3 is built from 14 residues. Unmatched junction bases numbered 11, after V lost 6 bases and J lost 8 bases. The CDR3 nucleotides read TGTGCCAGTAGGGTCGAGGACAGGGCCCAGGAAGCTTTCTTT. Its translation: CASRVEDRAQEAFF.

This clone was counted a single time. The rearrangement uses TRBV7-8 and TRBJ1-2; 7 positions match TRBD1. The CDR3 length is 16 residues. Germline CDR1 SGHVS, CDR2 FQNEAQ. V dropped 1 base and J dropped 7; count of bases not matched to a gene: 12. In DNA, the CDR3 is TGTGCCAGCAGCTTAGAAATGACAGGGTGGAGATCTGGCTACACCTTC. It translates to CASSLEMTGWRSGYTF.

The V gene is TRBV9, the J gene TRBJ2-5; 8 nucleotides align to TRBD2. The V gene's germline CDR1 is SGDLS and CDR2 YYNGEE. After removal of 0 bases from V and 2 bases from J, the junction contained 6 bases not matched to a gene. The CDR3 is made up of 16 amino acids. In DNA, the CDR3 is TGTGCCAGCAGCGTAGATGCGGGGGGACTTCAAGAGACCCAGTACTTC. As protein: CASSVDAGGLQETQYF.

The chain carries TRBV6-5 and TRBJ1-1; D might be TRBD1 (5 bases). Looked up from germline, CDR1 is MNHEY and CDR2 is SVGAGI. The CDR3 runs to 14 residues. V lost 6 bases and J 5 bases, leaving 16 bases between the germline ends. CDR3: CASSYLRVGTEAFF. The CDR3, as DNA: TGTGCCAGCAGCTACCTCAGGGTTGGGACTGAAGCTTTCTTT.

This clone was seen only once. This sequence joins TRBV28 and TRBJ1-5, with 7 positions matching TRBD1. This CDR3 is built from 14 residues. In germline, CDR1 is MDHEN, CDR2 SYDVKM. V lost 9 bases to trimming and J lost 3 bases; unmatched junction nucleotides: 8. The CDR3 DNA is TGTGCCAGTTTACCGACAGGGTTCAATCAGCCCCAGCATTTT. Protein: CASLPTGFNQPQHF.

J is TRBJ1-2 and V is TRBV2; D uncertain. The germline CDR1 and CDR2 sequences are SNHLY and FYNNEI. V was clipped by 6 bases and J by 4 bases, with 6 bases between them. The CDR3 length is 11 residues. The DNA of the CDR3 is TGTGCCAGCAGGGAGCTCTATGGCTACACCTTC. Translated: CASRELYGYTF.

The chain carries TRBV7-9 and TRBJ1-2; TRBD1 might be the D (5 bases). CDR1 is SEHNR and CDR2 is FQNEAQ in the germline V gene (reference sequence). Trimming stripped 5 bases from V and 6 bases from J, with 16 bases between. This CDR3 has 14 residues. CDR3 region: CASSPRGRGHGYTF. Here the CDR3 DNA reads TGTGCCAGCAGCCCTAGGGGAAGGGGTCATGGCTACACCTTC. Drawing the rest from reference TRBV7-9 and TRBJ1-2, the complete variable domain is DTGVSQNPRHKITKRGQNVTFRCDPISEHNRLYWYRQTLGQGPEFLTYFQNEAQLEKSRLLSDRFSAERPKGSFSTLEIQRTEQGDSAMYLCASSPRGRGHGYTFGSGTRLTVV.

The chain employs TRBV5-6 and TRBJ1-5, with D perhaps TRBD1 (6 bases). Germline CDR1 is SGHDT and CDR2 is YYEEEE. V was pared by 7 bases and J by 2 bases, with 16 bases between. CDR3 size: 15 residues. CDR3: CASSLGGYGNQPQHF. The DNA of the CDR3 is TGTGCCAGCTCATTAGGGGGATATGGCAATCAGCCCCAGCATTTT.

The V and J genes are TRBV4-1 and TRBJ1-1; 7 nucleotides align to TRBD1. The CDR3 extends over 12 amino acids. V was clipped by 3 bases and J by 8 bases; unmatched bases: 3. Germline V gene lookup returns CDR1 MGHRA and CDR2 YSYEKL. The CDR3 loop is CASSQRDSEAFF. The DNA for the CDR3 is TGCGCCAGCAGCCAGAGGGACAGCGAAGCTTTCTTT.